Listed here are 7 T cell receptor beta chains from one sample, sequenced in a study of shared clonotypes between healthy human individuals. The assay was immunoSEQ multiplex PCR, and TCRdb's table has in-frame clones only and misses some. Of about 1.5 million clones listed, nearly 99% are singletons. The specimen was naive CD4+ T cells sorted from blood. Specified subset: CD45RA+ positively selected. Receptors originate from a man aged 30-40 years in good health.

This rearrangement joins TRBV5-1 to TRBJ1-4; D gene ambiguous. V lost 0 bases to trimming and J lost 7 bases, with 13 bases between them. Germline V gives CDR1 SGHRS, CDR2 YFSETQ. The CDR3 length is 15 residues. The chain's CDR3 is CASSLGSAEGEKLFF. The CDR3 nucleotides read TGCGCCAGCAGCTTGGGATCTGCGGAGGGTGAAAAACTGTTTTTT. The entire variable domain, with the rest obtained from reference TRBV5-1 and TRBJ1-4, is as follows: KAGVTQTPRYLIKTRGQQVTLSCSPISGHRSVSWYQQTPGQGLQFLFEYFSETQRNKGNFPGRFSGRQFSNSRSEMNVSTLELGDSALYLCASSLGSAEGEKLFFGSGTQLSVL.

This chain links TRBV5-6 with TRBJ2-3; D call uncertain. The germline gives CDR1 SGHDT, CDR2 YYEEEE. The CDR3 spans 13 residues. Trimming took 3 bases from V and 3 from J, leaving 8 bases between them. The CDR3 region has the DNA TGTGCCAGCAGCTGGCAGGAAACAGATACGCAGTATTTT. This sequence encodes CASSWQETDTQYF.

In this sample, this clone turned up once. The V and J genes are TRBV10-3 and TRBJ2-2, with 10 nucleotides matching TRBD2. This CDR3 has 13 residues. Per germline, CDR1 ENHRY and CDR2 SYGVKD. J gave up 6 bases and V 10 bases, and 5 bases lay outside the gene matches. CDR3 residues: CASLGLASGELFF. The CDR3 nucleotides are TGTGCCAGCCTGGGACTAGCGTCCGGGGAGCTGTTTTTT.

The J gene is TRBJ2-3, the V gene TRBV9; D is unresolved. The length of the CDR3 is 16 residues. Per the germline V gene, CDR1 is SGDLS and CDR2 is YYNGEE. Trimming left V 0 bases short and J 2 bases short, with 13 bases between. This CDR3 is CASSVAQARNTDTQYF. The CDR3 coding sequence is TGTGCCAGCAGCGTAGCCCAGGCTCGAAACACAGATACGCAGTATTTT.

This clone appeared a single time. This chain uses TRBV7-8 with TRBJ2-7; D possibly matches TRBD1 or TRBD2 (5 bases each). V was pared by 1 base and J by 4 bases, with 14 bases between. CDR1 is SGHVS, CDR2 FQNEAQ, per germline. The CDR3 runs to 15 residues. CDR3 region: CASSLEPGTPYEQYF. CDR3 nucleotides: TGTGCCAGCAGCTTAGAGCCCGGGACCCCGTACGAGCAGTACTTC.

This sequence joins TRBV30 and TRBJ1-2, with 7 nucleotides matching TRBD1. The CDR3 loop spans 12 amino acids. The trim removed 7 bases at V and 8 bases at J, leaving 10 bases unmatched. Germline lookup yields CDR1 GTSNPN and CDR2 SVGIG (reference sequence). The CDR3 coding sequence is TGTGCCTACCGTGAGGGGGCAAGCGGCTACACCTTC. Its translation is CAYREGASGYTF.

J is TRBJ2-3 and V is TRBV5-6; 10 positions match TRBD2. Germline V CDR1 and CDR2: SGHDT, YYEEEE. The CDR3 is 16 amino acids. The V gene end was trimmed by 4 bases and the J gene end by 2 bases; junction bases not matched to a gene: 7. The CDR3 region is CASSPRLAGITDTQYF. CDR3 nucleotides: TGTGCCAGCAGCCCGCGACTAGCGGGTATCACAGATACGCAGTATTTT.